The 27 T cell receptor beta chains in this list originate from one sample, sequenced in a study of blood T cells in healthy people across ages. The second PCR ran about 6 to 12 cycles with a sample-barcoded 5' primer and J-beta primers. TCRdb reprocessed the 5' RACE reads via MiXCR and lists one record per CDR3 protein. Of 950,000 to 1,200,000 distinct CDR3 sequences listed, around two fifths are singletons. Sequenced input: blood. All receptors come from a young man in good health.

CDR3 region: CASSPSAGFGEKLFF. CDR3 in DNA: TGTGCCAGCAGCCCGAGTGCAGGGTTCGGTGAAAAACTGTTTTTT. The chain has TRBV14 and TRBJ1-4, with D possibly being TRBD1 (5 bases). In germline, CDR1 is SGHDN, CDR2 FVKESK. The CDR3 length is 15 residues. V lost 4 bases, J lost 7 bases, and 16 bases lay in between. The full variable domain, with the rest looked up from reference TRBV14 and TRBJ1-4, is EAGVTQFPSHSVIEKGQTVTLRCDPISGHDNLYWYRRVMGKEIKFLLHFVKESKQDESGMPNNRFLAERTGGTYSTLKVQPAELEDSGVYFCASSPSAGFGEKLFFGSGTQLSVL.

CDR3 region: CASSQGLAGETQYF. The CDR3 bases are TGTGCCAGCAGCCAAGGACTAGCAGGAGAGACCCAGTACTTC. This chain uses TRBV6-2 or TRBV6-3 with TRBJ2-5; 8 bases align to TRBD2. The CDR3 runs to 14 residues. Germline V gene lookup returns CDR1 MNHEY and CDR2 SVGEGT. After removal of 6 bases from V and 4 bases from J, the junction contained 7 bases not matched to a gene.

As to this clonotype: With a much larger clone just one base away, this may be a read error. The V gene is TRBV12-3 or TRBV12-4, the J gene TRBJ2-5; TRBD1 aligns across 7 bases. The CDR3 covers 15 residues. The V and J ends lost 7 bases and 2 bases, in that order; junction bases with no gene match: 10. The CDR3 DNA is TGTGCCAGCACCGTGGGGACAGATACACAAGAGACCCAGTACTTC. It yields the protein CASTVGTDTQETQYF.

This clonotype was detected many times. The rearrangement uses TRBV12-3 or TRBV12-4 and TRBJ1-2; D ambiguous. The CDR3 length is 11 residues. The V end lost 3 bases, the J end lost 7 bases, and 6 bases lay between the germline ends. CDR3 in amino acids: CASSFPGGYTF. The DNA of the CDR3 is TGTGCCAGCAGTTTCCCGGGTGGCTACACCTTC.

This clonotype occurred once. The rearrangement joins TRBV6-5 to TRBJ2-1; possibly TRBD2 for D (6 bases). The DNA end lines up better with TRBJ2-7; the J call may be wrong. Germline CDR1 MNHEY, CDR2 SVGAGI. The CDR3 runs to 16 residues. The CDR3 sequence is CASSYRVRTTYNEQYF. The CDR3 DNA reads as TGTGCCAGCAGTTACCGGGTGAGGACTACCTACAATGAGCAGTACTTC.

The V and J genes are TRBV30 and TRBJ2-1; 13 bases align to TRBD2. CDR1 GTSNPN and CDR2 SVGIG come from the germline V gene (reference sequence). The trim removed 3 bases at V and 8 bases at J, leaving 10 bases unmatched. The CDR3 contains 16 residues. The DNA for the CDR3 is TGTGCCTGGAGCGAGACTAGCGGGGGGCCCCGAGATGAGCAGTTCTTC. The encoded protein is CAWSETSGGPRDEQFF.

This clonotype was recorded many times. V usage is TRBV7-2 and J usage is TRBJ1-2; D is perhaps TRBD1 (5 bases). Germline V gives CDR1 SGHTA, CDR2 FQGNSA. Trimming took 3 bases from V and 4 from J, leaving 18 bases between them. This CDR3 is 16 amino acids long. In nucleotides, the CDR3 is TGTGCCAGCAGCTTGACGGGGGATTTTAGGGCCTATGGCTACACCTTC. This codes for CASSLTGDFRAYGYTF.

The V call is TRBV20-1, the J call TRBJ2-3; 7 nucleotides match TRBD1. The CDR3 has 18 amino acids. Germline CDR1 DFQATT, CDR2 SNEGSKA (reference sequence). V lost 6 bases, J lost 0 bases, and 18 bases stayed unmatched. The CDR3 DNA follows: TGCAGTGCCAAAAAGAAGAACAGGGGATTACCCAGCACAGATACGCAGTATTTT. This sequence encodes CSAKKKNRGLPSTDTQYF.

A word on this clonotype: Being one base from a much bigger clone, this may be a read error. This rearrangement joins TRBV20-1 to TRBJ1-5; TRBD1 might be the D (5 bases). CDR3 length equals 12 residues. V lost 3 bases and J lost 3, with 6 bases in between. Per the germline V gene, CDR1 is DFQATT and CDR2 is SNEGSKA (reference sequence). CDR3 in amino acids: CSARDNNQPQHF. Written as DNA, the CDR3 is TGCAGTGCTAGGGACAACAATCAGCCCCAGCATTTT.

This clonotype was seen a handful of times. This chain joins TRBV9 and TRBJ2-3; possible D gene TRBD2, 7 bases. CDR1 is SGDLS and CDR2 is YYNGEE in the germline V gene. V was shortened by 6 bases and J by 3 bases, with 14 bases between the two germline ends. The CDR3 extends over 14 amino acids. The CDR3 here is CASNGGPWTDTQYF. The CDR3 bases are TGTGCCAGCAACGGGGGGCCTTGGACAGATACGCAGTATTTT.

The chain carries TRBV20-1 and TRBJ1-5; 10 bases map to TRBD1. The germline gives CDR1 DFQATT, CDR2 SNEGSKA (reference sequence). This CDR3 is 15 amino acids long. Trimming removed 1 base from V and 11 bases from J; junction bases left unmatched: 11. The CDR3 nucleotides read TGCAGTGCTAGAGCTACCGGGACAGGGGTTCGGACCCAGCATTTT. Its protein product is CSARATGTGVRTQHF.

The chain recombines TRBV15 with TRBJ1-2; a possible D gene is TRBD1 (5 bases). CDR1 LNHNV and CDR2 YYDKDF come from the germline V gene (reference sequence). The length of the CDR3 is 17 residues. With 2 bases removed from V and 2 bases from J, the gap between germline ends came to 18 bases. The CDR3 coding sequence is TGTGCCACCAGCAGATCTGATACGGGGCAGAGAAACTATGGCTACACCTTC. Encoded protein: CATSRSDTGQRNYGYTF. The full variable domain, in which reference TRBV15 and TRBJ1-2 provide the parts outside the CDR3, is DAMVIQNPRYQVTQFGKPVTLSCSQTLNHNVMYWYQQKSSQAPKLLFHYYDKDFNNEADTPDNFQSRRPNTSFCFLDIRSPGLGDTAMYLCATSRSDTGQRNYGYTFGSGTRLTVV.

CDR3 sequence: CASSLKEFTDTQYF. The CDR3, as DNA: TGTGCCAGCAGCTTAAAAGAGTTCACAGATACGCAGTATTTT. The chain carries TRBV7-9 and TRBJ2-3; D ambiguous. Between the trimmed V and J ends, which lost 2 bases and 2 bases, there was a span of 8 bases. The CDR3 has 14 amino acids. Germline values: CDR1 SEHNR, CDR2 FQNEAQ (reference sequence).

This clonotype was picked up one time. The CDR3 region is CASSYRTVAGELFF. The CDR3, as DNA: TGTGCCAGCAGTTACCGGACCGTGGCCGGGGAGCTGTTTTTT. V and J are TRBV6-5 and TRBJ2-2, with unresolved D. Germline V gives CDR1 MNHEY, CDR2 SVGAGI. The germline V and J ends were trimmed by 2 bases and 6 bases, with 10 bases remaining between them. This CDR3 region has 14 residues.

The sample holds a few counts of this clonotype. CDR3 amino acids: CASSYSRLYNEQFF. In DNA, the CDR3 is TGTGCCAGCAGTTACTCGCGGCTTTACAATGAGCAGTTCTTC. The rearrangement uses TRBV6-2 or TRBV6-3 and TRBJ2-1, with D unclear. The CDR3 contains 14 residues. Germline CDR1 reads MNHEY; CDR2 reads SVGEGT. Between the trimmed V and J ends, which lost 0 bases and 4 bases, there was a span of 7 bases.

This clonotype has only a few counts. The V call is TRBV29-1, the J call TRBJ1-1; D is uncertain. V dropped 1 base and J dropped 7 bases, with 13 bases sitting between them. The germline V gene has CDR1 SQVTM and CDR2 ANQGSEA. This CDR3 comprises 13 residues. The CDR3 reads CSVEGRTAIEAFF. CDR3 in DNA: TGCAGCGTTGAAGGCCGGACGGCCATTGAAGCTTTCTTT.

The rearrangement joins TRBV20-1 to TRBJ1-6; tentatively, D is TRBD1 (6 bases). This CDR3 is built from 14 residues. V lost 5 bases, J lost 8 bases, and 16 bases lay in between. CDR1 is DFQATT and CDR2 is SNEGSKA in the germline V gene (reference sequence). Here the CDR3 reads CSARLRGGDSPLHF. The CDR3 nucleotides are TGCAGTGCTCGCCTCAGGGGCGGGGATTCACCCCTCCACTTT.

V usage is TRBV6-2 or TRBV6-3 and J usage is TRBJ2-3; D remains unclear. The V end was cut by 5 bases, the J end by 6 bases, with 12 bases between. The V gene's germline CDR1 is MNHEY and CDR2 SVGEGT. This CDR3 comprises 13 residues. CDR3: CASSPGSADTQYF. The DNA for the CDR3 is TGTGCCAGCAGTCCGGGCTCGGCGGATACGCAGTATTTT.

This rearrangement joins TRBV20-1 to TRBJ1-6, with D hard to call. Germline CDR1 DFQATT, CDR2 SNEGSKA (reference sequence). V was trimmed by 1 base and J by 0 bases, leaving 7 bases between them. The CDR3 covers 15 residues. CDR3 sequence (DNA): TGCAGTGCTAGAGGGGAGAGCTCCTATAATTCACCCCTCCACTTT. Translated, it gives CSARGESSYNSPLHF.

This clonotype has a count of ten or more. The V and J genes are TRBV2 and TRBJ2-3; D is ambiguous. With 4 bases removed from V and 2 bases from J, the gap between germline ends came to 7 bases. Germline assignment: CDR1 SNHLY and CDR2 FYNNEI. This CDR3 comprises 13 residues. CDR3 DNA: TGTGCCAGCAGTGCACCAACCACAGATACGCAGTATTTT. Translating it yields CASSAPTTDTQYF. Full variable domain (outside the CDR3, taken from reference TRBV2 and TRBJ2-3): EPEVTQTPSHQVTQMGQEVILRCVPISNHLYFYWYRQILGQKVEFLVSFYNNEISEKSEIFDDQFSVERPDGSNFTLKIRSTKLEDSAMYFCASSAPTTDTQYFGPGTRLTVL.

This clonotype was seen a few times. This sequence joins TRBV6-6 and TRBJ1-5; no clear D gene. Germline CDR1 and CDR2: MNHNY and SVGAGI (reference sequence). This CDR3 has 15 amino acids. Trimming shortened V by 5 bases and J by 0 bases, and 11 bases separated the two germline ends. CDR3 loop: CASSLSVYSNQPQHF. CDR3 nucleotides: TGTGCCAGCAGTCTGAGCGTCTATAGCAATCAGCCCCAGCATTTT.

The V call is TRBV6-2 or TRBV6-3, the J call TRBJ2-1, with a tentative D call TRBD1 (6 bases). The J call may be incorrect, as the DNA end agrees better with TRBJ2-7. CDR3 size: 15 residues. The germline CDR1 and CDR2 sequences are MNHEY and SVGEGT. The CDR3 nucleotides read TGTGCCAGCAGTTCCCAGGGGAACACCTACAATGAGCAGTACTTC. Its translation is CASSSQGNTYNEQYF.

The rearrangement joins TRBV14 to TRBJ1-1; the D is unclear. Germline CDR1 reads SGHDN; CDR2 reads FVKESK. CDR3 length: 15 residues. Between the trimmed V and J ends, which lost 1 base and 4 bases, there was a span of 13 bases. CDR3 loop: CASSQVTGWGTEAFF. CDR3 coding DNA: TGTGCCAGCAGCCAAGTAACGGGGTGGGGCACTGAAGCTTTCTTT.

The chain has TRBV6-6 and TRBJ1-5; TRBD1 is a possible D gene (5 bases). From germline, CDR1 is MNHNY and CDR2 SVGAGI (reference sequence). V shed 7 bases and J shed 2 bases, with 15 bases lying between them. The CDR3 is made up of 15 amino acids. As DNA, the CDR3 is TGTGCCAGCACCGTCGGGACTCATGGCAATCAGCCCCAGCATTTT. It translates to CASTVGTHGNQPQHF.

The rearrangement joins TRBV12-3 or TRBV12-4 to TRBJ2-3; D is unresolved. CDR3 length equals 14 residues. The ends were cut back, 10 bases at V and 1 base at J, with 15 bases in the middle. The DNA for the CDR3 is TGTGCCACCGCGAGGCGAGCCGGCACAGATACGCAGTATTTT. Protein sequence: CATARRAGTDTQYF.

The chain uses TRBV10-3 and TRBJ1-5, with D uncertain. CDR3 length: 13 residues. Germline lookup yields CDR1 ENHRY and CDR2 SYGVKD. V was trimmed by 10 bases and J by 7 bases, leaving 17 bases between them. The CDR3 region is CATASSDVQPQHF. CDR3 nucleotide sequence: TGTGCCACCGCGTCTTCGGATGTGCAGCCCCAGCATTTT.

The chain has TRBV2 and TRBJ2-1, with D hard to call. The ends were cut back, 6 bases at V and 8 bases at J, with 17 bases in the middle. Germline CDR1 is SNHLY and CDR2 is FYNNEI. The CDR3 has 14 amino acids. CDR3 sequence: CASSISSVRHEQFF. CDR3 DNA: TGTGCCAGCAGCATTTCTTCAGTGCGGCATGAGCAGTTCTTC.